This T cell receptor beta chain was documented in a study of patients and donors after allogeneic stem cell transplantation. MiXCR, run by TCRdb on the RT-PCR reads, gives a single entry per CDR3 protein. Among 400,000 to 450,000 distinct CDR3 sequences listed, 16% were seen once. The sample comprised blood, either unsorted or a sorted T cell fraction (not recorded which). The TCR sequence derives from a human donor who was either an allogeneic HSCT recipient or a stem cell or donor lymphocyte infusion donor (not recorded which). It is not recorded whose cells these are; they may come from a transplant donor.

The CDR3 nucleotides are TGTGCCAGCACCCCAATGACAACGGACACTGAAGCTTTCTTT. It yields the protein CASTPMTTDTEAFF. J is TRBJ1-1 and V is TRBV6-1; D not resolved. CDR1 is MNHNS, CDR2 SASEGT, per germline. The CDR3 loop spans 14 amino acids. Trimming stripped 7 bases from V and 3 bases from J, with 15 bases between.